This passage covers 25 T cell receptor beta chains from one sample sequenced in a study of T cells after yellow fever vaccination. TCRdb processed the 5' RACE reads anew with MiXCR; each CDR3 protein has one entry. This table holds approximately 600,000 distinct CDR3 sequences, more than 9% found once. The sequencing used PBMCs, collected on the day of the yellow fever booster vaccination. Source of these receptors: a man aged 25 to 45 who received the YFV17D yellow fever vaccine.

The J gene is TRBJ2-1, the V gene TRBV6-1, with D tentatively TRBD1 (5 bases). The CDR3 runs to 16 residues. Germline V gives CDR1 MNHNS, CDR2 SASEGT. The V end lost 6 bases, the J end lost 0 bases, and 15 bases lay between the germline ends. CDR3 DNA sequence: TGTGCCAGCAGGTCACGAAGACAGTCCTCCTACAATGAGCAGTTCTTC. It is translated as CASRSRRQSSYNEQFF.

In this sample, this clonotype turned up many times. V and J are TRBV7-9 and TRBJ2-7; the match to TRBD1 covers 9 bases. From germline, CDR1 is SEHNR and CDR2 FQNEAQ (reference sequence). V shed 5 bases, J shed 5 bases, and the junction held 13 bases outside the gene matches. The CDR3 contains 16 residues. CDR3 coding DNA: TGTGCCAGCAGCCCTAGGGTTGGGACAGGGCTCCACGAGCAGTACTTC. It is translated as CASSPRVGTGLHEQYF.

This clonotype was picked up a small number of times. The CDR3 loop is CASRNLQGLAGDVGELFF. CDR3 bases: TGTGCCAGCAGAAATCTACAGGGGCTCGCGGGAGATGTCGGGGAGCTGTTTTTT. The V and J genes are TRBV6-2 or TRBV6-3 and TRBJ2-2; D possibly uses TRBD1 or TRBD2 (7 bases each). Trimming shortened V by 6 bases and J by 7 bases, and 27 bases separated the two germline ends. The CDR3 has 18 amino acids. Per the germline V gene, CDR1 is MNHEY and CDR2 is SVGEGT.

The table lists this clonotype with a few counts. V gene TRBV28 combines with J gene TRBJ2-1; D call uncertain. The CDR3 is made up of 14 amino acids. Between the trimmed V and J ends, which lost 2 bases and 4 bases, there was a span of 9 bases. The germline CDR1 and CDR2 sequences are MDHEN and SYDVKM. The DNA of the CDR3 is TGTGCCAGCAGTTTAGGTCGACTTTACAATGAGCAGTTCTTC. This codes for CASSLGRLYNEQFF.

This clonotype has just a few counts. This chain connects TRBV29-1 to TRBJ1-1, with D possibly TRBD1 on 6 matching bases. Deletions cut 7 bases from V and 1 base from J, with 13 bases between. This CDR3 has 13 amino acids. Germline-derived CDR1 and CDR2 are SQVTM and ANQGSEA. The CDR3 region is CSAGQTRNTEAFF. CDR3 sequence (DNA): TGCAGCGCCGGACAGACAAGGAACACTGAAGCTTTCTTT.

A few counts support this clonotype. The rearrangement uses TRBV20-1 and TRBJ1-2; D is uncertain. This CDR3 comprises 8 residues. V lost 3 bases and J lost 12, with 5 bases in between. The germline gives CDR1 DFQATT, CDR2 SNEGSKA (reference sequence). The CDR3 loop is CSARGDTF. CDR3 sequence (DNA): TGCAGTGCTAGGGGTGACACCTTC.

The CDR3 here is CASSLEETRLRNEQFF. The CDR3, as DNA: TGCGCCAGCAGCTTGGAAGAGACCCGCCTGCGCAATGAGCAGTTCTTC. J is TRBJ2-1 and V is TRBV5-1, with D unresolved. V was cut by 0 bases and J by 6 bases, with 16 bases left in between. This CDR3 comprises 16 residues. Germline V gene data show CDR1 as SGHRS and CDR2 as YFSETQ.

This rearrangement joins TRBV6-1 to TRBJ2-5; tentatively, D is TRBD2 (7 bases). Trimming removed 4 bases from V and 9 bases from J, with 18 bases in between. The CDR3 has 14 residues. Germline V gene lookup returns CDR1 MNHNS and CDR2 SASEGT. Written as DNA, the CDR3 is TGTGCCAGCAGTGTATCGGGGAGGGGGGAGCCCCAGTACTTC. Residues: CASSVSGRGEPQYF.

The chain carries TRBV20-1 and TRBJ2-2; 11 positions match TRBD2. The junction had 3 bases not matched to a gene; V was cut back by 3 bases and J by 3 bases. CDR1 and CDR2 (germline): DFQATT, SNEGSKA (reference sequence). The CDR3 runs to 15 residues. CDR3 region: CSASSSGRYTGELFF. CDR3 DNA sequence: TGCAGTGCTAGCTCTAGCGGGAGGTACACCGGGGAGCTGTTTTTT.

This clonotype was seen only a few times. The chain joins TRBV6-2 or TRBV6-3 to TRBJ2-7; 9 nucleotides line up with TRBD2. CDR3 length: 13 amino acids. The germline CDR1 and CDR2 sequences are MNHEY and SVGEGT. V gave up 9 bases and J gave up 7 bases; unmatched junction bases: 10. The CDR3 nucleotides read TGTGCCAGTCATGCGGGAGGGCCATATGAGCAGTACTTC. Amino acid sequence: CASHAGGPYEQYF.

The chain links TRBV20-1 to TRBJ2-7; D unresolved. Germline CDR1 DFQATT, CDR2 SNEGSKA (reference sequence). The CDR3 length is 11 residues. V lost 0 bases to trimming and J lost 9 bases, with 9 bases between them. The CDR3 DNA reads TGCAGTGCTAGAGATGGACGAGCGCAGTACTTC. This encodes CSARDGRAQYF.

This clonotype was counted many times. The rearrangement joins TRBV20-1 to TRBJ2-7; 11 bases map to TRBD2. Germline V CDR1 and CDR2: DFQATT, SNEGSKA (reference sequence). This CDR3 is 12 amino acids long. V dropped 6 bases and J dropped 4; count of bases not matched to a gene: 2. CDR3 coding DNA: TGCAGTGCCACTAGCGGGGGTTACGAGCAGTACTTC. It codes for CSATSGGYEQYF.

The CDR3: CSADKREDTEAFF. The CDR3 DNA follows: TGCAGTGCTGATAAGAGGGAGGACACTGAAGCTTTCTTT. V and J are TRBV20-1 and TRBJ1-1; D ambiguous. The germline V gene has CDR1 DFQATT and CDR2 SNEGSKA (reference sequence). CDR3 size: 13 residues. Trimming cost V 5 bases and J 3 bases, with 13 bases left between them.

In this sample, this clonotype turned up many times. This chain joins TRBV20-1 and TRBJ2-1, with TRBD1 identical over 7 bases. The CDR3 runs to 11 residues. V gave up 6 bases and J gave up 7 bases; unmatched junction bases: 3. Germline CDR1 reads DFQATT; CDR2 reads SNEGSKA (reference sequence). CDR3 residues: CSAAQGNEQFF. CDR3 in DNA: TGCAGTGCGGCACAGGGGAATGAGCAGTTCTTC.

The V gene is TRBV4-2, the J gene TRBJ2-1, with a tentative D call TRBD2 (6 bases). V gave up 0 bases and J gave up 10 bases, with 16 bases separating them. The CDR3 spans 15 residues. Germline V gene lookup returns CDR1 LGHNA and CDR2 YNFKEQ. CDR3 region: CASSQEVYGGGEQFF. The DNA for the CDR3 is TGTGCCAGCAGCCAAGAGGTGTATGGTGGGGGGGAGCAGTTCTTC.

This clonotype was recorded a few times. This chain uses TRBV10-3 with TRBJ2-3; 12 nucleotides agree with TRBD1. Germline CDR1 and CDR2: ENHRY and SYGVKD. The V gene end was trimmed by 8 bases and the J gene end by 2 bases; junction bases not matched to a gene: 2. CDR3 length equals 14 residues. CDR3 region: CAIGDRGLTDTQYF. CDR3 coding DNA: TGTGCCATCGGGGACAGGGGGCTCACAGATACGCAGTATTTT.

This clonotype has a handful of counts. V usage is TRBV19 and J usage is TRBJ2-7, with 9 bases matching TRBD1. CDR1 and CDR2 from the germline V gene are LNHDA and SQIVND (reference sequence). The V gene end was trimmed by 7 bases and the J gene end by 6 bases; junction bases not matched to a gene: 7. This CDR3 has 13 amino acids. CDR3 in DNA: TGTGCCAGTATGGCGACAGGGGGATTCGAGCAGTACTTC. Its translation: CASMATGGFEQYF.

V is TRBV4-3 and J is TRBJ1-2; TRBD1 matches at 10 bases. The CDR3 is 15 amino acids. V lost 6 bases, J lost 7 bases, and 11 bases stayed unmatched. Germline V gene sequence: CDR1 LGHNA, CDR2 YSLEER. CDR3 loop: CASRGAGQGSVGYTF. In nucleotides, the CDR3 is TGCGCCAGCAGGGGAGCGGGACAGGGGTCCGTTGGCTACACCTTC.

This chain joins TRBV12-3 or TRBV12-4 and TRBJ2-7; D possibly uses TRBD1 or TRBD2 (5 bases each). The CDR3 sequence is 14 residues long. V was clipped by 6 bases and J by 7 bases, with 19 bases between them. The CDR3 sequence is CASSLYGGVGEQYF. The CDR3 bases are TGTGCCAGCAGCCTCTATGGGGGAGTTGGAGAGCAGTACTTC.

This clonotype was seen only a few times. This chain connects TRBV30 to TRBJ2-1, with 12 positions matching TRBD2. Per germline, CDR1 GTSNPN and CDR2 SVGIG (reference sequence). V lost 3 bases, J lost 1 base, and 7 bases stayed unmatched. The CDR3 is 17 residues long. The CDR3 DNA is TGTGCCTGGAGGTCTAGCGGGAGGGCCGGGTCCTACAATGAGCAGTTCTTC. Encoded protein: CAWRSSGRAGSYNEQFF.

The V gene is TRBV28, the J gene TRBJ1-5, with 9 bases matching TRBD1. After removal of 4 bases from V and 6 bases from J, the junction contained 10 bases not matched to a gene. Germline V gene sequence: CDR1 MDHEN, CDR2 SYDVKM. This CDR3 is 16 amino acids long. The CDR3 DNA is TGTGCCAGCAGTTCCGCCGGGACAGGGACGCCTCAGCCCCAGCATTTT. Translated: CASSSAGTGTPQPQHF.

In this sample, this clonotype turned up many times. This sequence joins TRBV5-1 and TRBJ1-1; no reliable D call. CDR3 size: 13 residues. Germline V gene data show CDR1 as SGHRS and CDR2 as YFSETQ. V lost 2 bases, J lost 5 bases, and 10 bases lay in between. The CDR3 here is CASSFVPGTEAFF. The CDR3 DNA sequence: TGCGCCAGCAGCTTTGTCCCGGGAACTGAAGCTTTCTTT.

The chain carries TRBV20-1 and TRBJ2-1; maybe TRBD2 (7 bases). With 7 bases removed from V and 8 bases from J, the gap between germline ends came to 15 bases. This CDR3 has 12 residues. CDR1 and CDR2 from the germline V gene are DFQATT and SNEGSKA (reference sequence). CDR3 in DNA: TGCAGTGTAAGCGGGACATCTTATGAGCAGTTCTTC. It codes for CSVSGTSYEQFF.

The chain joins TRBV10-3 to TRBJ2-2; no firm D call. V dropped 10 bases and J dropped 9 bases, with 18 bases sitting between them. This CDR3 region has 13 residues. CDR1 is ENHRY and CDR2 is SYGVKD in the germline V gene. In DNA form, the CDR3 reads TGTGCCAACTCACCGGTTGGGTTGCGGGAGCTGTTTTTT. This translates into CANSPVGLRELFF.

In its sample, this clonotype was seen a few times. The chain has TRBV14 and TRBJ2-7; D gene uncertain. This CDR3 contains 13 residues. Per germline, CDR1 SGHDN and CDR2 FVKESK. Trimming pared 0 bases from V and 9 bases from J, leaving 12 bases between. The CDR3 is CASSQDLSSWQYF. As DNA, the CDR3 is TGTGCCAGCAGCCAAGATTTAAGCTCGTGGCAGTACTTC.